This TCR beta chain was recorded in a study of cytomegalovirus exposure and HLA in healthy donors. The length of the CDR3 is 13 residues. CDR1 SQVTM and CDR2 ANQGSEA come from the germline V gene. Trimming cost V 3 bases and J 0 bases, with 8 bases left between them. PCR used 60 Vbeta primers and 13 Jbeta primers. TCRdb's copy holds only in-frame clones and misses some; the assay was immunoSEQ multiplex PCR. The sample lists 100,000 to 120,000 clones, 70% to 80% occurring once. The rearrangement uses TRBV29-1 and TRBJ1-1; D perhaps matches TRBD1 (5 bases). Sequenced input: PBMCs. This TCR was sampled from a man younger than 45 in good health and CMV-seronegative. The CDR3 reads CSVDWGVNTEAFF. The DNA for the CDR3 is TGCAGCGTTGATTGGGGGGTGAACACTGAAGCTTTCTTT. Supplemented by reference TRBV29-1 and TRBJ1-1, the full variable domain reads SAVISQKPSRDICQRGTSLTIQCQVDSQVTMMFWYRQQPGQSLTLIATANQGSEATYESGFVIDKFPISRPNLTFSTLTVSNMSPEDSSIYLCSVDWGVNTEAFFGQGTRLTVV.